This T cell receptor beta chain was profiled in a study of technical replicates of blood from a handful of donors. Generated by immunoSEQ multiplex PCR, the TCRdb table keeps only in-frame clones and is missing some. There are 85,000 to 100,000 clones in the sample; more than 90% occur only once, and roughly 0.2% lies in the top ten. Specimen: T cells isolated from PBMCs. The clonotype comes from a human donor in good health.

The CDR3 nucleotides read TGTGCCAGCAGCCCGGGACAGGGGTCCTACGAGCAGTACTTC. Protein product: CASSPGQGSYEQYF. The genes are TRBV4-2 and TRBJ2-7; 10 bases agree with TRBD1. The CDR3 totals 14 residues. Germline assignment: CDR1 LGHNA and CDR2 YNFKEQ. V shed 4 bases and J 1 base; nucleotides not matched to a gene: 1.